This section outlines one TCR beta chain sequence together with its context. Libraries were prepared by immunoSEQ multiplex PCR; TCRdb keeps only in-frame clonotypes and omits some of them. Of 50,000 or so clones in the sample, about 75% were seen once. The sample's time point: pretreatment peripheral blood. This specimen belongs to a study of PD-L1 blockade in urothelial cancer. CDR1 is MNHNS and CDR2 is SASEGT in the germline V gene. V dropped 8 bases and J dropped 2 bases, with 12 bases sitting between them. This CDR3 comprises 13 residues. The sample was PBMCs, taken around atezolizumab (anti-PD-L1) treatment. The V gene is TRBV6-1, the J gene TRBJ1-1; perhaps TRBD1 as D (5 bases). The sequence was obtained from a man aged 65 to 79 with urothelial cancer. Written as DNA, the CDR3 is TGTGCCAGCGGCTTGGACATTAACACTGAAGCTTTCTTT. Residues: CASGLDINTEAFF.